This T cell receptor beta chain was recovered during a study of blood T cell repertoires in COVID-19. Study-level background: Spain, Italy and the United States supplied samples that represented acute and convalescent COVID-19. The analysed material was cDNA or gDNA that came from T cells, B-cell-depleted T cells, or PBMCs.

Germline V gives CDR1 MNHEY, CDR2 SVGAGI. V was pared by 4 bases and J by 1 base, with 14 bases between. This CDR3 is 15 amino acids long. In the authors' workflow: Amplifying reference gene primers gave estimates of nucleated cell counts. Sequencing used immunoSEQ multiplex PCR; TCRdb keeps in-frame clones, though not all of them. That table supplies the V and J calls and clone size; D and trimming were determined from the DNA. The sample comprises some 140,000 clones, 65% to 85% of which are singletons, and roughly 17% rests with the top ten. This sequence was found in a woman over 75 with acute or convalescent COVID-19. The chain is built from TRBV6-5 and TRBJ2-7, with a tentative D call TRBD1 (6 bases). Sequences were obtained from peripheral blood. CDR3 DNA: TGTGCCAGCAGTTTCCGACAGGACCCATCCTACGAGCAGTACTTC. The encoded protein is CASSFRQDPSYEQYF.